Each of the 7 T cell receptor beta chains below was sequenced from the same sample in a study of shared clonotypes between healthy human individuals. TCRdb's copy holds only in-frame clones and misses some; the assay was immunoSEQ multiplex PCR. The sample has roughly 2.1 million clones, about 93% seen once. Terminally differentiated effector memory CD45RA+ cells were left out of the naive CD8 fraction, which was CD45RO-negative and positively selected for CCR7. Input material: naive CD8+ T cells from PBMCs. Source of these receptors: a man aged 18 to 30 in good health. Some clones in this sample may be carry-over from other donors' samples.

The J gene is TRBJ2-1, the V gene TRBV11-1; D not resolved. This CDR3 is built from 16 residues. V was pared by 1 base and J by 1 base, with 11 bases between. CDR1 is SGHAT, CDR2 FQDESV, per germline (reference sequence). The CDR3 loop reads CASSLVAETSYNEQFF. CDR3 DNA: TGTGCCAGCAGCTTAGTGGCGGAGACGTCCTACAATGAGCAGTTCTTC.

Worth noting for this clone: Additional DNA sequences in this sample encode the identical CDR3. V and J are TRBV30 and TRBJ2-7; D may match TRBD1 or TRBD2 (5 bases each). Trimming cost V 4 bases and J 3 bases, with 16 bases left between them. Germline V gene sequence: CDR1 GTSNPN, CDR2 SVGIG (reference sequence). CDR3 size: 14 residues. The CDR3 DNA reads TGTGCCTGGAACCTAGGGACGGGGCTCTACGAGCAGTACTTC. Protein: CAWNLGTGLYEQYF.

CDR3 in amino acids: CASSSSRGVSGRGETQYF. The CDR3 DNA follows: TGTGCCAGCAGCTCCTCTCGGGGGGTTAGCGGGAGAGGGGAGACCCAGTACTTC. This chain links TRBV11-2 with TRBJ2-5, with 9 positions matching TRBD2. Germline values: CDR1 SGHAT, CDR2 FQNNGV. V shed 4 bases, J shed 5 bases, and the junction held 17 bases outside the gene matches. The CDR3 contains 18 residues.

The chain employs TRBV13 and TRBJ2-5; D may be TRBD2 (6 bases). CDR3 length equals 14 residues. V was clipped by 5 bases and J by 5 bases, with 15 bases between them. CDR1 is PRHDT and CDR2 is FYEKMQ in the germline V gene (reference sequence). CDR3 amino acids: CASSPRGNGETQYF. CDR3 coding DNA: TGTGCCAGCAGCCCCCGGGGGAACGGGGAGACCCAGTACTTC.

The V gene is TRBV11-2, the J gene TRBJ2-7; a weak D match, TRBD1 (6 bases). V was clipped by 4 bases and J by 3 bases, with 19 bases between them. The germline V gene has CDR1 SGHAT and CDR2 FQNNGV. The CDR3 is 16 residues long. The CDR3 coding sequence is TGTGCCAGCAGCTCCTACCAAACGGGACACCGCTACGAGCAGTACTTC. Translating it yields CASSSYQTGHRYEQYF.

The chain links TRBV6-5 to TRBJ1-2; 9 bases map to TRBD1. Germline loops: CDR1 MNHEY, CDR2 SVGAGI. CDR3 size: 16 residues. The V and J ends lost 4 bases and 8 bases, in that order; junction bases with no gene match: 14. In DNA, the CDR3 is TGTGCCAGCAGTTTCGGGGACAGGGAATATACGAGGGGCTACACCTTC. Translated, it gives CASSFGDREYTRGYTF.

The rearrangement links TRBV4-2 to TRBJ2-1; D may be TRBD2 (6 bases). The ends were cut back, 2 bases at V and 5 bases at J, with 19 bases in the middle. This CDR3 has 17 amino acids. Germline CDR1 is LGHNA and CDR2 is YNFKEQ. The CDR3 reads CASSQSLAGRGDNEQFF. The CDR3 coding sequence is TGTGCCAGCAGCCAATCCCTTGCGGGGAGAGGCGACAATGAGCAGTTCTTC.